Below are 17 T cell receptor beta chains sequenced from a single sample in a study of blood T cell repertoires in COVID-19. Some clones are missing from TCRdb's copy, which holds only in-frame ones; the method was immunoSEQ multiplex PCR. The sample holds around 100,000 clones, just under 90% seen once. Input material: peripheral blood. The receptors stem from a human donor in a cohort sampled during active COVID-19.

This chain links TRBV21-1 with TRBJ2-6; the table gives TRBD2 as D, unverified against the DNA. TRBV21-1 is listed as a pseudogene. The CDR3 spans 21 residues. CDR3 region: CASSKHLNGRGPFSGANVLTF. For the CDR3, the DNA is TGTGCCAGCAGCAAACACCTCAACGGGCGGGGTCCTTTCTCTGGGGCCAACGTCCTGACTTTC.

V is TRBV7-2 and J is TRBJ1-1, with 8 nucleotides matching TRBD1. V trimming: 5 bases; J trimming: 4 bases; junction bases outside the gene matches: 12. Germline V gives CDR1 SGHTA, CDR2 FQGNSA. This CDR3 spans 16 amino acids. The CDR3 sequence is CASSRMAIGTGTEAFF. The CDR3 DNA reads as TGTGCCAGCAGCCGTATGGCGATTGGGACAGGCACTGAAGCTTTCTTT.

CDR3 bases: TGTGCCAGCAGCGTAGAGGGACAGGGGAGTGGAAACACCATATATTTT. It translates to CASSVEGQGSGNTIYF. This chain uses TRBV9 with TRBJ1-3, with 10 bases identical to TRBD1. J was trimmed by 3 bases and V by 0 bases; bases with no gene match: 3. Germline V gene sequence: CDR1 SGDLS, CDR2 YYNGEE. The CDR3 extends over 16 amino acids.

The chain joins TRBV11-1 to TRBJ2-7; 7 nucleotides agree with TRBD1. Germline V gene lookup returns CDR1 SGHAT and CDR2 FQDESV (reference sequence). With 1 base clipped from V and 5 bases from J, the junction kept 5 bases outside the gene matches. The CDR3 totals 14 residues. The CDR3 loop is CASSLVQGPHEQYF. DNA of the CDR3: TGTGCCAGCAGCTTAGTACAGGGGCCCCACGAGCAGTACTTC.

This clone is a singleton in its sample. The genes are TRBV5-3 and TRBJ2-1, with a weak D call TRBD2 (6 bases). TRBV5-3 carries the ORF label, with uncertain function. The CDR3 is 18 amino acids. Trimming took off 3 bases at V and 4 bases at J, with 23 bases between the two ends. CDR3 DNA: TGTGCCAGAAGCTCGACGGGCGTGGCGGGGCCCCCTTACAATGAGCAGTTCTTC. It translates to CARSSTGVAGPPYNEQFF.

This clone was counted between two and nine times. J is TRBJ2-7 and V is TRBV3-1 (or the pseudogene TRBV3-2); D perhaps matches TRBD1 (6 bases). Germline CDR1 and CDR2: LGHDT and YNNKEL (reference sequence). V was pared by 3 bases and J by 5 bases, with 17 bases between. This CDR3 has 15 amino acids. In nucleotides, the CDR3 is TGTGCCAGCAGCCAGGTAGCAGGGGCTACCCACGAGCAGTACTTC. Protein sequence: CASSQVAGATHEQYF.

The chain recombines TRBV5-1 with TRBJ2-5, with D maybe TRBD1 (5 bases). The V and J ends lost 3 bases and 3 bases respectively, with 9 bases between them. This CDR3 is 13 amino acids long. CDR1 and CDR2 from the germline V gene are SGHRS and YFSETQ. The CDR3 spells CASSSIREETQYF. The CDR3 coding sequence is TGCGCCAGCAGCTCCATCAGGGAAGAGACCCAGTACTTC. The variable domain in full, completed from reference TRBV5-1 and TRBJ2-5, reads KAGVTQTPRYLIKTRGQQVTLSCSPISGHRSVSWYQQTPGQGLQFLFEYFSETQRNKGNFPGRFSGRQFSNSRSEMNVSTLELGDSALYLCASSSIREETQYFGPGTRLLVL.

The V and J genes are TRBV7-2 and TRBJ2-3; 7 bases agree with TRBD2. There are 15 residues in the CDR3. Per the germline V gene, CDR1 is SGHTA and CDR2 is FQGNSA. The ends lost 2 bases at V and 2 bases at J; junction bases unmatched: 4. The DNA for the CDR3 is TGTGCCAGCAGCTTACCAGCGGGGCTCACAGATACGCAGTATTTT. Protein product: CASSLPAGLTDTQYF.

The rearrangement links TRBV20-1 to TRBJ2-5; D not resolved. Germline V gene data show CDR1 as DFQATT and CDR2 as SNEGSKA (reference sequence). The CDR3 extends over 11 amino acids. V lost 5 bases, J lost 6 bases, and 10 bases lay in between. The CDR3 protein is CSAEPSKTQYF. The CDR3 DNA follows: TGCAGTGCTGAACCCTCTAAGACCCAGTACTTC.

The chain uses TRBV27 and TRBJ2-7, with TRBD1 identical over 8 bases. The CDR3 is 15 residues long. With 2 bases clipped from V and 2 bases from J, the junction kept 5 bases outside the gene matches. Per the germline V gene, CDR1 is MNHEY and CDR2 is SMNVEV (reference sequence). In nucleotides, the CDR3 is TGTGCCAGCAGTTTACAGGGACAGGTCACCTACGAGCAGTACTTC. Amino acids: CASSLQGQVTYEQYF.

The chain is built from TRBV2 and TRBJ1-2; no clear D gene. The CDR3 extends over 13 amino acids. V lost 7 bases and J 7 bases, leaving 16 bases between the germline ends. Germline lookup yields CDR1 SNHLY and CDR2 FYNNEI. For the CDR3, the DNA is TGTGCCAGCAATCTGTACGAGGGATCTGGCTACACCTTC. This translates into CASNLYEGSGYTF.

The chain joins TRBV7-9 to TRBJ1-4, with D uncertain. This CDR3 has 15 amino acids. CDR1 is SEHNR, CDR2 FQNEAQ, per germline (reference sequence). Trimming pared 1 base from V and 11 bases from J, leaving 17 bases between. This CDR3 reads CASSLVSMELEKLFF. The CDR3 DNA sequence: TGTGCCAGCAGCTTAGTAAGCATGGAGCTGGAGAAACTGTTTTTT.

The chain has TRBV9 and TRBJ2-1, with TRBD2 as a possible D gene (5 bases). The CDR3 runs 13 residues. CDR1 and CDR2 (germline): SGDLS, YYNGEE. Trimming took off 0 bases at V and 6 bases at J, with 7 bases between the two ends. The CDR3 protein is CASSVVAGNEQFF. The CDR3 region has the DNA TGTGCCAGCAGCGTAGTGGCGGGCAATGAGCAGTTCTTC. Filled out from reference TRBV9 and TRBJ2-1, the complete variable domain reads DSGVTQTPKHLITATGQRVTLRCSPRSGDLSVYWYQQSLDQGLQFLIQYYNGEERAKGNILERFSAQQFPDLHSELNLSSLELGDSALYFCASSVVAGNEQFFGPGTRLTVL.

CDR3 sequence: CASSVGDRDQPQHF. CDR3 DNA sequence: TGTGCCAGCAGCGTAGGGGACAGGGATCAGCCCCAGCATTTT. This chain joins TRBV9 and TRBJ1-5; 9 nucleotides agree with TRBD1. V was clipped by 0 bases and J by 5 bases; unmatched bases: 0. The CDR3 runs 14 residues. The germline CDR1 and CDR2 sequences are SGDLS and YYNGEE.

The chain combines TRBV5-1 with TRBJ2-4, with TRBD2 matching 8 bases. CDR3 size: 16 residues. The junction had 13 bases not matched to a gene; V was cut back by 0 bases and J by 11 bases. Germline V gene sequence: CDR1 SGHRS, CDR2 YFSETQ. Here the CDR3 DNA reads TGCGCCAGCAGCTTGGATTTCCGGGAGGGCCTAGGTCTTCAGTACTTC. The encoded protein is CASSLDFREGLGLQYF.

The CDR3: CASRGSSGLAAYNEQFF. DNA for the CDR3: TGTGCCAGCAGGGGTTCAAGTGGGCTAGCGGCCTACAATGAGCAGTTCTTC. The genes are TRBV28 and TRBJ2-1; 7 positions match TRBD2. CDR1 and CDR2 (germline): MDHEN, SYDVKM. V lost 6 bases and J lost 2; bases outside the gene matches: 13. This CDR3 is built from 17 residues.

This chain uses TRBV15 with TRBJ2-7; 9 nucleotides agree with TRBD2. The CDR3 has 15 amino acids. V trimming: 1 base; J trimming: 2 bases; junction bases outside the gene matches: 3. The germline V gene has CDR1 LNHNV and CDR2 YYDKDF (reference sequence). The DNA of the CDR3 is TGTGCCACCAGCAGAGTTAGCGGGAGACCCTACGAGCAGTACTTC. This codes for CATSRVSGRPYEQYF.